These 8 T cell receptor beta chains were sequenced from one sample in a study of blood T cell repertoires in COVID-19. Sequencing was performed with immunoSEQ multiplex PCR; in TCRdb, only in-frame clones are kept and a portion is missing. Of approximately 56,000 clones in the sample, approximately 85% were seen once. The sequenced sample consisted of peripheral blood. Receptors originate from an elderly woman with COVID-19, enrolled during active disease.

V and J are TRBV10-3 and TRBJ2-7, with 9 nucleotides matching TRBD1. Germline CDR1 ENHRY, CDR2 SYGVKD. The CDR3 extends over 13 amino acids. Trimming cost V 6 bases and J 4 bases; bases outside gene matches: 4. CDR3 sequence reads: CAISTGGGYEQYF. The CDR3 DNA sequence: TGTGCCATCAGCACAGGGGGCGGGTACGAGCAGTACTTC.

This clone was counted between two and nine times. The genes are TRBV19 and TRBJ2-7; maybe TRBD2 (5 bases). From germline, CDR1 is LNHDA and CDR2 SQIVND (reference sequence). Trimming removed 8 bases at V and 7 bases at J, with 18 bases between. The CDR3 is 13 residues long. The CDR3 reads CASQTPGVGEQYF. CDR3 nucleotides: TGTGCCAGTCAGACACCCGGGGTTGGGGAGCAGTACTTC.

The chain couples TRBV7-3 to TRBJ2-5, with D maybe TRBD2 (6 bases). The CDR3 length is 15 residues. Per the germline V gene, CDR1 is SGHTA and CDR2 is FQGTGA. Trimming removed 4 bases from V and 5 bases from J, with 17 bases in between. The CDR3 DNA reads as TGTGCCAGCAGCTCGGGACTGGGACTGGGGGAGACCCAGTACTTC. The encoded protein is CASSSGLGLGETQYF.

V gene TRBV7-3 combines with J gene TRBJ2-1; D is perhaps TRBD2 (5 bases). V was trimmed by 1 base and J by 0 bases, leaving 10 bases between them. Germline V CDR1 and CDR2: SGHTA, FQGTGA. The CDR3 is 16 residues long. CDR3 in amino acids: CASSLSPGSSYNEQFF. The CDR3 DNA reads TGTGCCAGCAGCTTAAGTCCGGGAAGCTCCTACAATGAGCAGTTCTTC.

This clone has only one observation. The chain has TRBV20-1 and TRBJ2-1; the match to TRBD2 covers 11 bases. The CDR3 is 15 amino acids. CDR1 and CDR2 (germline): DFQATT, SNEGSKA (reference sequence). J lost 3 bases, V lost 3 bases, and 4 bases had no gene match. CDR3 DNA sequence: TGCAGTGCTAGTGGTGGGACTAGCGGCTACAATGAGCAGTTCTTC. Translated: CSASGGTSGYNEQFF.

The chain is built from TRBV2 and TRBJ1-1; the match to TRBD1 covers 7 bases. V was clipped by 4 bases and J by 4 bases; unmatched bases: 3. This CDR3 spans 13 amino acids. Germline V gene data show CDR1 as SNHLY and CDR2 as FYNNEI. The CDR3 DNA reads TGTGCCAGCAGTGGACAGGGAGGCACTGAAGCTTTCTTT. Translating gives CASSGQGGTEAFF.

The table lists this clone with a few counts. This rearrangement joins TRBV7-9 to TRBJ1-2, with a possible D match to TRBD1 (5 bases). CDR1 is SEHNR and CDR2 is FQNEAQ in the germline V gene (reference sequence). Trimming took off 4 bases at V and 6 bases at J, with 6 bases between the two ends. CDR3 length: 11 amino acids. The CDR3 sequence is CASSSRDGYTF. The CDR3 nucleotides read TGTGCCAGCAGCTCCAGGGATGGCTACACCTTC.

J is TRBJ2-1 and V is TRBV19; 9 bases line up with TRBD2. The CDR3 spans 15 residues. Germline V gene data show CDR1 as LNHDA and CDR2 as SQIVND (reference sequence). The junction had 11 bases not matched to a gene; V was cut back by 7 bases and J by 7 bases. CDR3 sequence (DNA): TGTGCCAGTACCCCATTTAGCGGGAGAGGGAATGAGCAGTTCTTC. It translates to CASTPFSGRGNEQFF. The variable domain in full, completed from reference TRBV19 and TRBJ2-1, reads DGGITQSPKYLFRKEGQNVTLSCEQNLNHDAMYWYRQDPGQGLRLIYYSQIVNDFQKGDIAEGYSVSREKKESFPLTVTSAQKNPTAFYLCASTPFSGRGNEQFFGPGTRLTVL.